The rows below give T cell receptor beta chains drawn from one sample of a study of OX40 agonist ivuxolimab in advanced cancers. Using immunoSEQ multiplex PCR, the repertoire was profiled, and TCRdb retains in-frame clones only, with some absent. Among tens of thousands of clones listed, around 86% were seen once. This material consisted of CD4+ or CD8+ T cells sorted from blood, taken in a trial of the OX40 agonist ivuxolimab. Receptors originate from an adult with an advanced solid tumor such as melanoma, head and neck, liver or kidney cancer. Both conserved end residues are trimmed from each CDR3. Only part of the rows carry a size: once, few, many, or a class if the clone is expanded.

len	j_gene	abundance	v_gene	CDR3aa
12	TRBJ1-6	NA	TRBV28	ASTASSYNSPLH
12	TRBJ2-7	NA	TRBV19	ASSIMGSNYEQY
12	TRBJ1-2	NA	TRBV27	ASSLSLGGYGYT
13	TRBJ2-3	NA	TRBV6-4	ASSNGRAPTDTQY
12	TRBJ2-1	NA	TRBV4-1	ASSQRPSRGEQF
11	TRBJ1-2	NA	TRBV18	ASSPRPNYGYT
14	TRBJ2-7	NA	TRBV7-2	ASSQLAVRSSYEQY
9	TRBJ2-1	NA	TRBV9	ASSPTAPQF
12	TRBJ2-7	NA	TRBV19	ATSPRQSRNEQY
13	TRBJ2-2	few	TRBV9	ASSPIGTRRGELF
12	TRBJ2-1	once	TRBV9	ASSVGTGDNEQF
12	TRBJ1-2	NA	TRBV5-6	ASSSGTGFYGYT
10	TRBJ2-1	NA	TRBV27	ASSLGRDEQF
14	TRBJ2-7	NA	TRBV5-5	ASSLLPGGSWYEQY
13	TRBJ1-1	few	TRBV7-9	ASSLVGGPDTEAF
13	TRBJ2-1	NA	TRBV6-5	ASSYSTSGSAEQF
13	TRBJ2-7	NA	TRBV19	ASSTTSGSPNEQY
13	TRBJ2-7	NA	TRBV10-3	AIRPLGDREYEQY
16	TRBJ2-1	NA	TRBV9	ASSATPSGTSGGNEQF
11	TRBJ2-7	once	TRBV27	ASKNRGAYEQY
11	TRBJ1-6	NA	TRBV6-6	ASSYSRNSPLH
13	TRBJ2-2	once	TRBV30	AWRASGRNTGELF
11	TRBJ1-2	NA	TRBV27	ASKSLYGSGYT
12	TRBJ1-5	NA	TRBV7-9	ASSRPGARQPQH
13	TRBJ2-1	NA	TRBV5-4	ASSLPRSSYNEQF